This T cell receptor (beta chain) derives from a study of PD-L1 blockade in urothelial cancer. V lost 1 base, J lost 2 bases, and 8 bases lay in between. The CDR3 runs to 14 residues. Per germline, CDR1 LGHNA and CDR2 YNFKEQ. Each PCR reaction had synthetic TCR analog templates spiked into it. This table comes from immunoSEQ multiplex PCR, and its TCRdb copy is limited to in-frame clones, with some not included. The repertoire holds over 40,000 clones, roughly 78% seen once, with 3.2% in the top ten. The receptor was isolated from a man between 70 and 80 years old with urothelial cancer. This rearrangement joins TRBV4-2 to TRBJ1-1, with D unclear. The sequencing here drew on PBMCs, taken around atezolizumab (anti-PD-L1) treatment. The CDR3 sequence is CASSQGPSNTEAFF. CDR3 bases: TGTGCCAGCAGCCAAGGGCCTTCTAACACTGAAGCTTTCTTT.